Each of the 32 T cell receptor beta chains below was sequenced from the same sample in a study of cytomegalovirus exposure and HLA in healthy donors listed by TCRdb under 2017. Receptor libraries were prepared by the immunoSEQ multiplex PCR assay. For the multiplex PCR, a mixture combining 60 forward primers for TCR Vbeta segments and 13 reverse primers for TCR Jbeta segments was used. TCRdb took over this immuneACCESS table, retaining in-frame rearrangements with V and J assigned. Such tables are incomplete; in checked studies, under half of the missing clones stem from an unresolved V gene, and the remainder is unexplained. The table of this sample itemizes 90,000 to 120,000 clones. Clones ranked in the top ten supply about 0.58% of the sample. Sequencing was performed on PBMCs. Receptors originate from a man in his fifties in good health and CMV-seronegative.

The rearrangement joins TRBV7-2 to TRBJ2-5; 12 nucleotides align to TRBD2. The germline V gene has CDR1 SGHTA and CDR2 FQGNSA. V lost 4 bases to trimming and J lost 2 bases; unmatched junction nucleotides: 5. This CDR3 spans 16 amino acids. The CDR3 here is CASSYPLAGGQETQYF. The CDR3 coding sequence is TGTGCCAGCAGCTACCCGCTAGCGGGAGGGCAAGAGACCCAGTACTTC.

V and J are TRBV27 and TRBJ1-2; TRBD1 is a possible D gene (6 bases). V was trimmed by 2 bases and J by 4 bases, leaving 11 bases between them. There are 14 residues in the CDR3. Looked up from germline, CDR1 is MNHEY and CDR2 is SMNVEV (reference sequence). The CDR3 spells CASSLHRATYGYTF. CDR3 DNA: TGTGCCAGCAGTTTACACAGGGCGACCTATGGCTACACCTTC.

The rearrangement links TRBV19 to TRBJ2-1, with 9 bases that match TRBD1. Germline-derived CDR1 and CDR2 are LNHDA and SQIVND (reference sequence). V lost 1 base, J lost 1 base, and 2 bases stayed unmatched. The CDR3 sequence is 16 residues long. For the CDR3, the DNA is TGTGCCAGTAGTATAGCCGGACAGGGGTCCTACAATGAGCAGTTCTTC. It is translated as CASSIAGQGSYNEQFF.

The chain couples TRBV4-3 to TRBJ1-2; D call uncertain. The V gene's germline CDR1 is LGHNA and CDR2 YSLEER. This CDR3 comprises 17 residues. The V end was cut by 0 bases, the J end by 1 base, with 15 bases between. The CDR3, as DNA: TGCGCCAGCAGCCAAGACGACCGACGGCGGCTTAACTATGGCTACACCTTC. It is translated as CASSQDDRRRLNYGYTF.

The rearrangement links TRBV7-9 to TRBJ2-7; tentative D call: TRBD2 (5 bases). Germline V gives CDR1 SEHNR, CDR2 FQNEAQ (reference sequence). Trimming cost V 4 bases and J 2 bases, with 12 bases left between them. The CDR3 runs 14 residues. Here the CDR3 reads CASSSRTSTYEQYF. The CDR3 DNA reads TGTGCCAGCAGCTCTCGGACTTCCACCTACGAGCAGTACTTC.

J is TRBJ2-1 and V is TRBV7-2, with 12 bases identical to TRBD2. In germline, CDR1 is SGHTA, CDR2 FQGNSA. V lost 4 bases and J lost 9; bases outside the gene matches: 10. The CDR3 runs to 16 residues. The CDR3 loop reads CASSSSGRALRAEQFF. The CDR3 nucleotides are TGTGCCAGCAGCTCTAGCGGGAGGGCCCTCCGCGCTGAGCAGTTCTTC. Supplemented by reference TRBV7-2 and TRBJ2-1, the full variable domain reads GAGVSQSPSNKVTEKGKDVELRCDPISGHTALYWYRQSLGQGLEFLIYFQGNSAPDKSGLPSDRFSAERTGGSVSTLTIQRTQQEDSAVYLCASSSSGRALRAEQFFGPGTRLTVL.

This rearrangement joins TRBV11-2 to TRBJ2-1; D gene ambiguous. CDR1 and CDR2 from the germline V gene are SGHAT and FQNNGV. Trimming removed 2 bases at V and 3 bases at J, with 14 bases between. The CDR3 sequence is 16 residues long. The CDR3 DNA reads as TGTGCCAGCAGCTTATCGTCGGGTCCTGACTACAATGAGCAGTTCTTC. Protein: CASSLSSGPDYNEQFF.

This chain joins TRBV5-4 and TRBJ1-3; D unresolved. This CDR3 comprises 17 residues. The V and J ends lost 4 bases and 0 bases respectively, with 17 bases between them. Germline assignment: CDR1 SGHNT and CDR2 YYREEE (reference sequence). The CDR3 here is CASSAPRTGSSGNTIYF. The CDR3 nucleotides are TGTGCCAGCAGCGCCCCCAGGACGGGGAGCTCTGGAAACACCATATATTTT.

This sequence joins TRBV9 and TRBJ2-5; 8 bases align to TRBD2. The CDR3 contains 14 residues. Germline CDR1 and CDR2: SGDLS and YYNGEE. V shed 3 bases, J shed 4 bases, and the junction held 5 bases outside the gene matches. As DNA, the CDR3 is TGTGCCAGCAGCGCTACTAGCGGCAGAGAGACCCAGTACTTC. It specifies CASSATSGRETQYF.

Written as DNA, the CDR3 is TGTGCCAGCAGCTTAGCGTTGGGCGGGGTGAGCTCCTACAATGAGCAGTTCTTC. The encoded protein is CASSLALGGVSSYNEQFF. The chain recombines TRBV7-2 with TRBJ2-1; perhaps TRBD2 as D (6 bases). CDR3 size: 18 residues. Germline loops: CDR1 SGHTA, CDR2 FQGNSA. V shed 0 bases and J shed 0 bases, with 15 bases lying between them.

On this clone itself: This sample also contains other DNA sequences that code for the same CDR3. In nucleotides, the CDR3 is TGCGCCAGCCGGACAGGGGCGAACACCGGGGAGCTGTTTTTT. This codes for CASRTGANTGELFF. The chain uses TRBV5-1 and TRBJ2-2; 9 nucleotides agree with TRBD1. Germline V gene data show CDR1 as SGHRS and CDR2 as YFSETQ. V lost 7 bases, J lost 0 bases, and 1 base stayed unmatched. CDR3 size: 14 residues. The full variable domain, rest sourced from reference TRBV5-1 and TRBJ2-2, is KAGVTQTPRYLIKTRGQQVTLSCSPISGHRSVSWYQQTPGQGLQFLFEYFSETQRNKGNFPGRFSGRQFSNSRSEMNVSTLELGDSALYLCASRTGANTGELFFGEGSRLTVL.

The chain has TRBV19 and TRBJ1-5; TRBD1 matches at 7 bases. V lost 6 bases, J lost 5 bases, and 4 bases stayed unmatched. The germline V gene encodes CDR1 LNHDA and CDR2 SQIVND (reference sequence). This CDR3 comprises 13 residues. CDR3 sequence reads: CASRRQGDQPQHF. The CDR3 DNA reads as TGTGCCAGTAGGAGACAGGGTGATCAGCCCCAGCATTTT.

V is TRBV18 and J is TRBJ2-7; 9 bases are a match to TRBD1. The CDR3 sequence is 13 residues long. J lost 6 bases, V lost 5 bases, and 5 bases had no gene match. Germline V gene data show CDR1 as KGHSH and CDR2 as LQKENI. Here the CDR3 DNA reads TGTGCCAGCTCAAGGGACAGGGTCTCCGAGCAGTACTTC. Its protein is CASSRDRVSEQYF.

V and J are TRBV7-9 and TRBJ2-1; TRBD2 matches at 9 bases. The CDR3 loop spans 16 amino acids. Trimming cost V 5 bases and J 4 bases; bases outside gene matches: 9. Germline CDR1 reads SEHNR; CDR2 reads FQNEAQ (reference sequence). The CDR3 region is CASSPSASGEYNEQFF. Written as DNA, the CDR3 is TGTGCCAGCAGCCCCTCGGCTAGCGGGGAATACAATGAGCAGTTCTTC.

V usage is TRBV6-6 and J usage is TRBJ2-5; D not certain. V was shortened by 10 bases and J by 3 bases, with 12 bases between the two germline ends. Germline lookup yields CDR1 MNHNY and CDR2 SVGAGI (reference sequence). The CDR3 has 12 residues. CDR3 DNA: TGTGCCACCAAGCGCAGAGAAGAGACCCAGTACTTC. Encoded protein: CATKRREETQYF.

The chain recombines TRBV5-1 with TRBJ2-5, with 14 bases matching TRBD2. CDR1 SGHRS and CDR2 YFSETQ come from the germline V gene. CDR3 length equals 17 residues. V was clipped by 4 bases and J by 4 bases; unmatched bases: 9. CDR3 nucleotide sequence: TGCGCCAGCAGCCGGACTAGCGGGGGGCCGGGAGGAGAGACCCAGTACTTC. Translation gives CASSRTSGGPGGETQYF.

In regard to this clone: An end of the junction does not agree with germline; a read error may underlie this. The J gene is TRBJ2-1, the V gene TRBV6-6, with 7 bases that match TRBD2. The CDR3 totals 16 residues. The germline V gene encodes CDR1 MNHNY and CDR2 SVGAGI (reference sequence). The DNA of the CDR3 is TGTGCCAGCAGCCACGGGGGACTAAGCTCCGACAATGAGCAGTTCTTC. It yields the protein CASSHGGLSSDNEQFF.

V usage is TRBV5-1 and J usage is TRBJ1-2; maybe TRBD1 (5 bases). The V end lost 0 bases, the J end lost 6 bases, and 18 bases lay between the germline ends. The CDR3 has 16 residues. Germline CDR1 SGHRS, CDR2 YFSETQ. The CDR3 loop is CASSLATGTGANGYTF. The CDR3 DNA reads TGCGCCAGCAGCTTGGCTACAGGAACTGGGGCCAATGGCTACACCTTC.

The gene calls are TRBV30 and TRBJ2-2; 8 bases map to TRBD2. After removal of 3 bases from V and 3 bases from J, the junction contained 9 bases not matched to a gene. The germline V gene has CDR1 GTSNPN and CDR2 SVGIG (reference sequence). The CDR3 consists of 16 residues. CDR3 sequence: CAWSRETSVYTGELFF. In nucleotides, the CDR3 is TGTGCCTGGAGCAGGGAGACTAGCGTTTACACCGGGGAGCTGTTTTTT.

This CDR3 is CASSEYQLARGGETQYF. In DNA form, the CDR3 reads TGTGCCAGCAGTGAATATCAGCTAGCCCGGGGGGGAGAGACCCAGTACTTC. The rearrangement links TRBV25-1 to TRBJ2-5, with TRBD2 matching over 8 bases. CDR1 is MGHDK and CDR2 is SYGVNS in the germline V gene. The V gene end was trimmed by 0 bases and the J gene end by 4 bases; junction bases not matched to a gene: 10. The CDR3 contains 17 residues.

The rearrangement uses TRBV5-4 and TRBJ1-2, with D perhaps matching TRBD1 (6 bases). This CDR3 is built from 12 residues. Germline lookup yields CDR1 SGHNT and CDR2 YYREEE (reference sequence). V was shortened by 2 bases and J by 8 bases, with 10 bases between the two germline ends. The CDR3 is CASSLPGTGYTF. CDR3 nucleotide sequence: TGTGCCAGCAGCTTACCCGGGACAGGCTACACCTTC.

The chain carries TRBV14 and TRBJ1-4, with D maybe TRBD1 (6 bases). The ends were cut back, 2 bases at V and 7 bases at J, with 20 bases in the middle. The CDR3 spans 17 residues. Germline V lookup: CDR1 SGHDN, CDR2 FVKESK. The CDR3 bases are TGTGCCAGCAGCCAATCCTTCGGCAGGGGATGGGGTGAAAAACTGTTTTTT. This sequence encodes CASSQSFGRGWGEKLFF.

CDR3 amino acids: CASSDPPAAGAETQYF. Written as DNA, the CDR3 is TGTGCCAGCAGTGATCCACCGGCGGCAGGGGCAGAGACCCAGTACTTC. V and J are TRBV25-1 and TRBJ2-5, with D perhaps TRBD1 (6 bases). Germline V CDR1 and CDR2: MGHDK, SYGVNS. The V gene lost 3 bases and the J gene lost 4 bases, with 18 bases spanning the gap. The CDR3 has 16 residues.

This chain links TRBV18 with TRBJ1-1; weak D call: TRBD1 (5 bases). CDR3 size: 16 residues. Germline V lookup: CDR1 KGHSH, CDR2 LQKENI. The V end lost 2 bases, the J end lost 3 bases, and 16 bases lay between the germline ends. The CDR3 is CASSPVYGRADTEAFF. CDR3 DNA sequence: TGTGCCAGCTCACCAGTTTACGGCAGGGCTGACACTGAAGCTTTCTTT.

V and J are TRBV5-1 and TRBJ2-1, with 10 bases identical to TRBD2. Germline-derived CDR1 and CDR2 are SGHRS and YFSETQ. This CDR3 spans 15 amino acids. The V gene end was trimmed by 3 bases and the J gene end by 12 bases; junction bases not matched to a gene: 12. The CDR3 spells CASSSVAGGPAGQFF. CDR3 nucleotides: TGCGCCAGCAGCTCGGTAGCGGGGGGCCCTGCAGGGCAGTTCTTC.

The V and J genes are TRBV9 and TRBJ1-2; tentative D call: TRBD1 (6 bases). The CDR3 is made up of 15 amino acids. CDR1 is SGDLS, CDR2 YYNGEE, per germline. V was shortened by 6 bases and J by 0 bases, with 15 bases between the two germline ends. The CDR3 sequence is CASTPGGPTNYGYTF. The CDR3 region has the DNA TGTGCCAGCACCCCGGGGGGGCCGACTAACTATGGCTACACCTTC.

The chain couples TRBV4-3 to TRBJ2-1, with D maybe TRBD2 (5 bases). V shed 4 bases and J shed 0 bases, with 13 bases lying between them. Germline-derived CDR1 and CDR2 are LGHNA and YSLEER. The CDR3 length is 16 residues. This chain's CDR3 is CASSLNGVRSYNEQFF. In DNA form, the CDR3 reads TGCGCCAGCAGCCTAAACGGGGTCCGCTCCTACAATGAGCAGTTCTTC.

V is TRBV7-2 and J is TRBJ1-1; no clear D gene. Germline CDR1 reads SGHTA; CDR2 reads FQGNSA. V was trimmed by 2 bases and J by 5 bases, leaving 6 bases between them. CDR3 length: 12 amino acids. CDR3 sequence reads: CASSLLGTEAFF. The DNA for the CDR3 is TGTGCCAGCAGCTTACTAGGTACTGAAGCTTTCTTT. The whole variable domain, remainder taken from reference TRBV7-2 and TRBJ1-1, is GAGVSQSPSNKVTEKGKDVELRCDPISGHTALYWYRQSLGQGLEFLIYFQGNSAPDKSGLPSDRFSAERTGGSVSTLTIQRTQQEDSAVYLCASSLLGTEAFFGQGTRLTVV.

This chain connects TRBV30 to TRBJ1-2; TRBD1 matches at 7 bases. V was pared by 8 bases and J by 7 bases, with 19 bases of the junction left unmatched. The CDR3 is 15 residues long. Per the germline V gene, CDR1 is GTSNPN and CDR2 is SVGIG (reference sequence). The CDR3 sequence: CAGNRGQASVSGYTF. Written as DNA, the CDR3 is TGTGCCGGGAATCGAGGACAGGCGTCCGTCTCTGGCTACACCTTC.

This chain uses TRBV5-1 with TRBJ1-2, with 8 bases matching TRBD1. V lost 9 bases, J lost 4 bases, and 11 bases stayed unmatched. The length of the CDR3 is 14 residues. The germline CDR1 and CDR2 sequences are SGHRS and YFSETQ. CDR3: CATPPGGAPYGYTF. CDR3 bases: TGCGCCACCCCCCCAGGGGGCGCCCCCTATGGCTACACCTTC.

V is TRBV7-2 and J is TRBJ1-5; D may be TRBD1 (6 bases). The germline CDR1 and CDR2 sequences are SGHTA and FQGNSA. The CDR3 contains 15 residues. V was cut by 4 bases and J by 0 bases, with 10 bases left in between. The CDR3 bases are TGTGCCAGCAGCTCAGGGGTGTATAGCAATCAGCCCCAGCATTTT. It translates to CASSSGVYSNQPQHF.

The chain has TRBV27 and TRBJ2-1; 7 bases align to TRBD1. The V gene end was trimmed by 6 bases and the J gene end by 7 bases; junction bases not matched to a gene: 27. Germline CDR1 reads MNHEY; CDR2 reads SMNVEV (reference sequence). The CDR3 is 20 residues long. The CDR3 DNA follows: TGTGCCAGCAGCCCCAGAATGGGACAGAATCCTCAGAGGGTAAGGAATGAGCAGTTCTTC. Amino acids: CASSPRMGQNPQRVRNEQFF.